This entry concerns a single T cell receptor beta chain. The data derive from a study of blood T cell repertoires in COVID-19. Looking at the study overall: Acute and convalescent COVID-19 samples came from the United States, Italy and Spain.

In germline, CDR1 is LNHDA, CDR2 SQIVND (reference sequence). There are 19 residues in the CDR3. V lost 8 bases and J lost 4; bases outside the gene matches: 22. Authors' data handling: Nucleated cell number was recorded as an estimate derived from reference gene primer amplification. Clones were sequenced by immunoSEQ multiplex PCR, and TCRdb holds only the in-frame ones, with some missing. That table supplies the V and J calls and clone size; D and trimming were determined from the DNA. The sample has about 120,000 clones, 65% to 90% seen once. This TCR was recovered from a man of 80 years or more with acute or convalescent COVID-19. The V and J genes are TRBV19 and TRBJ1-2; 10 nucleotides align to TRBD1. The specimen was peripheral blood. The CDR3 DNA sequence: TGTGCCAGTGTTCCCCTTTCCGGGACAGGGGCCCGCCCAATCTATGGCTACACCTTC. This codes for CASVPLSGTGARPIYGYTF.